A single sample is the source of the 24 T cell receptor beta chains below, sequenced in a study of T cell responses to AZD1222 COVID-19 vaccine. Sequencing was performed with immunoSEQ multiplex PCR; in TCRdb, only in-frame clones are kept and a portion is missing. Of 150,000 to 200,000 clones listed, approximately 88% are singletons. The specimen comprised peripheral blood, sampled on day 0 of AZD1222 vaccination. Receptors originate from an adult in good health.

The V call is TRBV11-3, the J call TRBJ2-1; D uncertain. CDR1 and CDR2 (germline): SGHNT, YENEEA. Trimming removed 3 bases from V and 4 bases from J, with 7 bases in between. The CDR3 is made up of 13 amino acids. The CDR3 is CASSFGQYNEQFF. CDR3 DNA sequence: TGTGCCAGCAGCTTTGGGCAGTACAATGAGCAGTTCTTC. The full variable domain, in which reference TRBV11-3 and TRBJ2-1 provide the parts outside the CDR3, is EAGVVQSPRYKIIEKKQPVAFWCNPISGHNTLYWYLQNLGQGPELLIRYENEEAVDDSQLPKDRFSAERLKGVDSTLKIQPAELGDSAVYLCASSFGQYNEQFFGPGTRLTVL.

This sequence joins TRBV18 and TRBJ1-6, with a weak D call TRBD1 (5 bases). V lost 3 bases and J 5 bases, leaving 11 bases between the germline ends. This CDR3 has 15 amino acids. Germline assignment: CDR1 KGHSH and CDR2 LQKENI. CDR3 protein: CASSPWADNNSPLHF. The CDR3 coding sequence is TGTGCCAGCTCACCGTGGGCGGACAATAATTCACCCCTCCACTTT. The full variable domain, rest sourced from reference TRBV18 and TRBJ1-6, is NAGVMQNPRHLVRRRGQEARLRCSPMKGHSHVYWYRQLPEEGLKFMVYLQKENIIDESGMPKERFSAEFPKEGPSILRIQQVVRGDSAAYFCASSPWADNNSPLHFGNGTRLTVT.

The V gene is TRBV5-4, the J gene TRBJ2-3, with TRBD1 identical over 7 bases. Trimming removed 4 bases from V and 6 bases from J; junction bases left unmatched: 11. Germline values: CDR1 SGHNT, CDR2 YYREEE (reference sequence). CDR3 length: 15 residues. CDR3 loop: CASSPRTGRSDTQYF. DNA for the CDR3: TGTGCCAGCAGCCCGAGGACAGGCAGATCTGATACGCAGTATTTT.

This sequence joins TRBV19 and TRBJ1-2; 8 bases are a match to TRBD1. In germline, CDR1 is LNHDA, CDR2 SQIVND (reference sequence). The CDR3 has 13 amino acids. Trimming removed 4 bases from V and 8 bases from J; junction bases left unmatched: 6. The CDR3 coding sequence is TGTGCCAGTAGTAGGACAGGGCCTCAGGGCTACACCTTC. Amino acid sequence: CASSRTGPQGYTF. The full variable domain, rest sourced from reference TRBV19 and TRBJ1-2, is DGGITQSPKYLFRKEGQNVTLSCEQNLNHDAMYWYRQDPGQGLRLIYYSQIVNDFQKGDIAEGYSVSREKKESFPLTVTSAQKNPTAFYLCASSRTGPQGYTFGSGTRLTVV.

The CDR3 loop reads CASSLTVRVSGANVLTF. For the CDR3, the DNA is TGTGCCAGCAGCTTAACAGTCAGGGTCTCTGGGGCCAACGTCCTGACTTTC. V gene TRBV11-2 combines with J gene TRBJ2-6; perhaps TRBD1 as D (5 bases). The CDR3 is 17 amino acids. V lost 2 bases and J lost 0, with 11 bases in between. Per the germline V gene, CDR1 is SGHAT and CDR2 is FQNNGV.

The genes are TRBV30 and TRBJ2-2; 9 bases are a match to TRBD1. The CDR3 has 15 residues. Germline values: CDR1 GTSNPN, CDR2 SVGIG (reference sequence). Trimming removed 8 bases from V and 6 bases from J; junction bases left unmatched: 13. This CDR3 is CAGTPGTGWSGELFF. CDR3 nucleotides: TGTGCCGGGACCCCCGGGACAGGGTGGTCCGGGGAGCTGTTTTTT.

The rearrangement joins TRBV7-9 to TRBJ2-2; no firm D call. This CDR3 contains 14 residues. Germline assignment: CDR1 SEHNR and CDR2 FQNEAQ (reference sequence). Trimming took 1 base from V and 2 from J, leaving 5 bases between them. CDR3 residues: CASSLDRNTGELFF. DNA of the CDR3: TGTGCCAGCAGCTTAGACCGAAACACCGGGGAGCTGTTTTTT.

The chain links TRBV29-1 to TRBJ2-2; no reliable D call. The CDR3 covers 14 residues. From germline, CDR1 is SQVTM and CDR2 ANQGSEA. V shed 7 bases and J shed 0 bases, with 12 bases lying between them. CDR3 region: CSARSQANTGELFF. Here the CDR3 DNA reads TGCAGCGCCAGGTCCCAGGCGAACACCGGGGAGCTGTTTTTT.

The chain joins TRBV7-8 to TRBJ2-4, with 10 bases matching TRBD1. CDR3 size: 17 residues. The germline gives CDR1 SGHVS, CDR2 FQNEAQ. V shed 5 bases, J shed 4 bases, and the junction held 11 bases outside the gene matches. CDR3 DNA sequence: TGTGCCAGCAGCCCCCGCGGAGACAGGGGGCTGAAAAACATTCAGTACTTC. It yields the protein CASSPRGDRGLKNIQYF.

This chain uses TRBV30 with TRBJ1-5; 7 nucleotides match TRBD1. This CDR3 has 13 amino acids. J gave up 4 bases and V 3 bases, and 3 bases lay outside the gene matches. Germline CDR1 reads GTSNPN; CDR2 reads SVGIG (reference sequence). The CDR3 sequence: CAWRETGNQPQHF. In DNA, the CDR3 is TGTGCCTGGAGAGAGACAGGGAATCAGCCCCAGCATTTT.

Details on this clone: No conserved phenylalanine or tryptophan is present at the end of the CDR3, so a read error is the likely explanation. V is TRBV6-5 and J is TRBJ1-6; no reliable D call. The germline gives CDR1 MNHEY, CDR2 SVGAGI. V lost 2 bases and J 0 bases, leaving 5 bases between the germline ends. The CDR3 is 15 residues long. DNA of the CDR3: TGTGCCAGCAGTTACCAGAGCTCCTATAATTCACCCCTCCACCTT. Translation: CASSYQSSYNSPLHL.

The CDR3 region has the DNA TGCGCCAGCAGCCAAGAAGAAACGGGTACTAACTATGGCTACACCTTC. It encodes CASSQEETGTNYGYTF. V is TRBV4-3 and J is TRBJ1-2; the D is unclear. Germline V gives CDR1 LGHNA, CDR2 YSLEER. With 0 bases removed from V and 0 bases from J, the gap between germline ends came to 11 bases. CDR3 length equals 16 residues.

V gene TRBV30 combines with J gene TRBJ1-6, with 8 bases aligning to TRBD1. The CDR3 loop spans 15 amino acids. Trimming removed 3 bases from V and 9 bases from J; junction bases left unmatched: 10. The germline V gene encodes CDR1 GTSNPN and CDR2 SVGIG (reference sequence). In DNA form, the CDR3 reads TGTGCCTGGAGGGCCTACCAGGGGGCGGTTTCACCCCTCCACTTT. Translated, it gives CAWRAYQGAVSPLHF.

The gene calls are TRBV5-5 and TRBJ2-3; D assignment may be TRBD1 or TRBD2 (6 bases each). CDR3 length: 14 amino acids. Germline V gene data show CDR1 as SGHKS and CDR2 as YYEKEE (reference sequence). Trimming shortened V by 0 bases and J by 5 bases, and 10 bases separated the two germline ends. CDR3 protein: CASSLGGAGDTQYF. The CDR3 nucleotides read TGTGCCAGCAGCTTGGGGGGGGCCGGAGATACGCAGTATTTT.

V is TRBV27 and J is TRBJ2-7; 7 bases align to TRBD1. In germline, CDR1 is MNHEY, CDR2 SMNVEV (reference sequence). Trimming removed 3 bases from V and 4 bases from J; junction bases left unmatched: 9. The CDR3 runs 15 residues. Here the CDR3 DNA reads TGTGCCAGCAGTTTGAGTAGGGGACAGAAATACGAGCAGTACTTC. It codes for CASSLSRGQKYEQYF.

The chain couples TRBV2 to TRBJ1-6, with no clear D. Trimming took off 10 bases at V and 6 bases at J, with 19 bases between the two ends. The CDR3 extends over 15 amino acids. CDR1 is SNHLY and CDR2 is FYNNEI in the germline V gene. In nucleotides, the CDR3 is TGTGCCACCCTTCTAACTAGGTCGGGTAATTCACCCCTCCACTTT. Translated, it gives CATLLTRSGNSPLHF. The full variable domain, its missing parts supplied by reference TRBV2 and TRBJ1-6, is EPEVTQTPSHQVTQMGQEVILRCVPISNHLYFYWYRQILGQKVEFLVSFYNNEISEKSEIFDDQFSVERPDGSNFTLKIRSTKLEDSAMYFCATLLTRSGNSPLHFGNGTRLTVT.

The chain uses TRBV24-1 and TRBJ2-3, with D hard to call. The CDR3 spans 14 residues. In germline, CDR1 is KGHDR, CDR2 SFDVKD. V was trimmed by 6 bases and J by 0 bases, leaving 9 bases between them. CDR3 residues: CATSPPDSTDTQYF. As DNA, the CDR3 is TGTGCCACCAGTCCCCCAGATAGCACAGATACGCAGTATTTT.

The table lists this clone with a count of one. The chain is built from TRBV9 and TRBJ2-2, with 8 bases aligning to TRBD1. The CDR3 consists of 16 residues. V dropped 0 bases and J dropped 2; count of bases not matched to a gene: 3. Germline V CDR1 and CDR2: SGDLS, YYNGEE. The CDR3 nucleotides are TGTGCCAGCAGCGTAGCGGGACAGGTTAACACCGGGGAGCTGTTTTTT. Amino acid sequence: CASSVAGQVNTGELFF.

This clone was counted at least ten times. The rearrangement links TRBV4-1 to TRBJ2-5, with D unresolved. The germline gives CDR1 MGHRA, CDR2 YSYEKL. CDR3 length: 14 residues. Trimming took off 0 bases at V and 5 bases at J, with 10 bases between the two ends. In nucleotides, the CDR3 is TGCGCCAGCAGCCAAGAGGGTAGCATGGAGACCCAGTACTTC. This gives the protein CASSQEGSMETQYF.

This chain links TRBV10-3 with TRBJ1-5; TRBD1 agrees at 9 bases. The CDR3 sequence is 14 residues long. CDR1 and CDR2 from the germline V gene are ENHRY and SYGVKD. J lost 6 bases, V lost 10 bases, and 10 bases had no gene match. The CDR3 DNA follows: TGTGCCACCGGCGGGACAGGGTTTGGTCAGCCCCAGCATTTT. Translation gives CATGGTGFGQPQHF.

The chain links TRBV18 to TRBJ2-2, with 7 bases identical to TRBD1. CDR3 length equals 18 residues. V lost 4 bases, J lost 0 bases, and 11 bases stayed unmatched. In germline, CDR1 is KGHSH, CDR2 LQKENI. The CDR3 nucleotides are TGTGCCAGCTCACGATCCGACAGGGCTGGGGCGAACACCGGGGAGCTGTTTTTT. Translating gives CASSRSDRAGANTGELFF.

This clone was detected once. The chain couples TRBV15 to TRBJ1-4, with 7 bases lining up with TRBD1. The J segment lost 7 bases and the V segment lost 0 bases, leaving 5 bases of the junction unmatched. The CDR3 is 15 amino acids. Looked up from germline, CDR1 is LNHNV and CDR2 is YYDKDF (reference sequence). The CDR3 region is CATSRDRTGTEKLFF. In DNA form, the CDR3 reads TGTGCCACCAGCAGAGATCGGACAGGTACTGAAAAACTGTTTTTT. The entire variable domain, with the rest obtained from reference TRBV15 and TRBJ1-4, is as follows: DAMVIQNPRYQVTQFGKPVTLSCSQTLNHNVMYWYQQKSSQAPKLLFHYYDKDFNNEADTPDNFQSRRPNTSFCFLDIRSPGLGDTAMYLCATSRDRTGTEKLFFGSGTQLSVL.

The chain recombines TRBV23-1 with TRBJ2-6, with D unclear. TRBV23-1 is identified as an open reading frame with a role that is uncertain. Between the trimmed V and J ends, which lost 2 bases and 0 bases, there was a span of 14 bases. The CDR3 totals 18 residues. In DNA, the CDR3 is TGCGCCAGCAGTCAAGTACCGAAGATTAGCTCTGGGGCCAACGTCCTGACTTTC. Translating gives CASSQVPKISSGANVLTF.

The chain recombines TRBV28 with TRBJ1-5; unclear D gene. Germline lookup yields CDR1 MDHEN and CDR2 SYDVKM. The CDR3 is made up of 11 amino acids. The V and J ends lost 2 bases and 5 bases respectively, with 1 base between them. The CDR3 loop reads CASSLDQPQHF. In DNA form, the CDR3 reads TGTGCCAGCAGTTTAGATCAGCCCCAGCATTTT. The variable domain in full, completed from reference TRBV28 and TRBJ1-5, reads DVKVTQSSRYLVKRTGEKVFLECVQDMDHENMFWYRQDPGLGLRLIYFSYDVKMKEKGDIPEGYSVSREKKERFSLILESASTNQTSMYLCASSLDQPQHFGDGTRLSIL.